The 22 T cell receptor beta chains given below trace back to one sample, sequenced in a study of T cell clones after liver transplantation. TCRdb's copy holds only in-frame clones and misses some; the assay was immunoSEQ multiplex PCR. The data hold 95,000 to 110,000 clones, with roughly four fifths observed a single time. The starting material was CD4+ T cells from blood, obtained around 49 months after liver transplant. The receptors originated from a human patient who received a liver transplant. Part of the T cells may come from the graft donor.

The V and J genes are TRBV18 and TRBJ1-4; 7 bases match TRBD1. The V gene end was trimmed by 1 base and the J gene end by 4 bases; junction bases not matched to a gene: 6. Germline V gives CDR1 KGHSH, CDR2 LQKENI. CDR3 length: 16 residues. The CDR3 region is CASSPQGGQINEKLFF. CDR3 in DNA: TGTGCCAGCTCACCACAAGGGGGACAGATTAATGAAAAACTGTTTTTT.

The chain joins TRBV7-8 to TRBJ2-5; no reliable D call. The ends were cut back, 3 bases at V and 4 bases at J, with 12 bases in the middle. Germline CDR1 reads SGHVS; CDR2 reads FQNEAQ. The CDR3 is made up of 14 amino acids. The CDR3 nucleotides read TGTGCCAGCAGCTTCGGTGGGATTGGAGAGACCCAGTACTTC. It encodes CASSFGGIGETQYF.

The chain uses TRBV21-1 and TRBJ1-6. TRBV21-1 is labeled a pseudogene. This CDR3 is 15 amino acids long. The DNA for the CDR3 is TGTGCCAGCGAGAAGGCCGGCTCCTATAATTCACCCCTCCACTTT. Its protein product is CASEKAGSYNSPLHF.

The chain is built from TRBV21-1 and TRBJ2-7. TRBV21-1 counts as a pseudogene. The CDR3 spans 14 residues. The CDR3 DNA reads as TGTGCCAGCAGCACTGCAGACCGTACCTACGAGCAGTACTTC. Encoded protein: CASSTADRTYEQYF.

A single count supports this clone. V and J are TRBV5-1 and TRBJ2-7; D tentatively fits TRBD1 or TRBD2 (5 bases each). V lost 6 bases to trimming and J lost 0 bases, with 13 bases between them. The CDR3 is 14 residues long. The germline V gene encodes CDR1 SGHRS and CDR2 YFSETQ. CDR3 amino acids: CASKGSVASYEQYF. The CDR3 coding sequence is TGCGCCAGCAAGGGGAGCGTCGCCTCCTACGAGCAGTACTTC. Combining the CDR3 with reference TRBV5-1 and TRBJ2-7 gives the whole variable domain KAGVTQTPRYLIKTRGQQVTLSCSPISGHRSVSWYQQTPGQGLQFLFEYFSETQRNKGNFPGRFSGRQFSNSRSEMNVSTLELGDSALYLCASKGSVASYEQYFGPGTRLTVT.

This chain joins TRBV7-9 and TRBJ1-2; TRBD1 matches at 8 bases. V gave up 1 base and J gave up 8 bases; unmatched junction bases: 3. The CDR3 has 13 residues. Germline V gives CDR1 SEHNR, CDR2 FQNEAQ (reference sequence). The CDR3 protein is CASSLEGTGGYTF. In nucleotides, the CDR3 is TGTGCCAGCAGCTTAGAAGGGACAGGCGGCTACACCTTC.

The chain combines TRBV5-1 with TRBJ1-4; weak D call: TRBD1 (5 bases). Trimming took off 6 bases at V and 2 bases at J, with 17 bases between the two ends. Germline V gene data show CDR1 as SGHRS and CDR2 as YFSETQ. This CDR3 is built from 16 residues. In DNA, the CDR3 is TGCGCCAGCACCTCGGGAGGCAGGGCTACTAATGAAAAACTGTTTTTT. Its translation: CASTSGGRATNEKLFF.

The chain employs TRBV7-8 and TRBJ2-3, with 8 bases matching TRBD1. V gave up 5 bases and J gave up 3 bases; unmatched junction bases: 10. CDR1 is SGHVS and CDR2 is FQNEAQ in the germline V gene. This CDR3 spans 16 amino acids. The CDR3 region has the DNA TGTGCCAGCAGCCTCGTGCGGGACAGGCCGACAGATACGCAGTATTTT. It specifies CASSLVRDRPTDTQYF.

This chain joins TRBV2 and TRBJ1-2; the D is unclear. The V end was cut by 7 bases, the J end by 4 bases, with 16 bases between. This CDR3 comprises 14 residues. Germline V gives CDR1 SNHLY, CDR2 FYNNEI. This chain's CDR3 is CASNRALATYGYTF. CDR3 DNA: TGTGCCAGCAATCGGGCACTTGCAACCTATGGCTACACCTTC.

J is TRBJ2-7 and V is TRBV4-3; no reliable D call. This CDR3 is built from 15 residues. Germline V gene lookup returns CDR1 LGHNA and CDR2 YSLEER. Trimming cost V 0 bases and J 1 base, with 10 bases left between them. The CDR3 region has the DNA TGCGCCAGCAGCCAAGAAGACGGAATTTCCTACGAGCAGTACTTC. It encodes CASSQEDGISYEQYF.

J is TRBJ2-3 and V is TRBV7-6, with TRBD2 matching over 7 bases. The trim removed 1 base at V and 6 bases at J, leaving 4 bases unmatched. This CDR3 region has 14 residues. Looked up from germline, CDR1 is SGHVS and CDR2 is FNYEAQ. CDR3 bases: TGTGCCAGCAGCTTAGGGACTAGGGGCGATACGCAGTATTTT. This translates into CASSLGTRGDTQYF.

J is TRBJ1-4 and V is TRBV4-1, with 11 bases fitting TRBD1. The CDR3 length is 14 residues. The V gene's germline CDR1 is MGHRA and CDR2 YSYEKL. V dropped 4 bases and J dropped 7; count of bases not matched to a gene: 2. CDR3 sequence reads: CASSLGQGGEKLFF. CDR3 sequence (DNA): TGCGCCAGCAGCCTGGGACAGGGGGGTGAAAAACTGTTTTTT.

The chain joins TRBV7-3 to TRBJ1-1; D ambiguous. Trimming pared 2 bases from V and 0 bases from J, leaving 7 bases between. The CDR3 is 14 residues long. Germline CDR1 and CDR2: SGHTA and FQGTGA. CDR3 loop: CASSLEGMNTEAFF. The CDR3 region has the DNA TGTGCCAGCAGCTTAGAAGGGATGAACACTGAAGCTTTCTTT.

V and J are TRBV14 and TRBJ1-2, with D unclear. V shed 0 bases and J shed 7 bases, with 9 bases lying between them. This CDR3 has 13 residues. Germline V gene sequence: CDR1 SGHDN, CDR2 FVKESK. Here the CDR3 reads CASSQELLRGYTF. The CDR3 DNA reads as TGTGCCAGCAGCCAAGAATTACTCCGTGGCTACACCTTC. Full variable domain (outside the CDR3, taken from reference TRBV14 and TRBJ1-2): EAGVTQFPSHSVIEKGQTVTLRCDPISGHDNLYWYRRVMGKEIKFLLHFVKESKQDESGMPNNRFLAERTGGTYSTLKVQPAELEDSGVYFCASSQELLRGYTFGSGTRLTVV.

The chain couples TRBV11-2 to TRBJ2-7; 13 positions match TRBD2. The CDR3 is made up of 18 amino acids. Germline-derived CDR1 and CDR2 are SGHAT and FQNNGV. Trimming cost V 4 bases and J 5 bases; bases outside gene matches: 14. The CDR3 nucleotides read TGTGCCAGCAGCTCGGGGACTAGCGGGACCCATCTAAGGAACGAGCAGTACTTC. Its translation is CASSSGTSGTHLRNEQYF.

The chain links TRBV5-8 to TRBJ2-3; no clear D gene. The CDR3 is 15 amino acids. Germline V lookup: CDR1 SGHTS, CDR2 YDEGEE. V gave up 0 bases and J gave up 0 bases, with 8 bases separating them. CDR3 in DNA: TGTGCCAGCAGCTTGGGCCAGGAAAGCACAGATACGCAGTATTTT. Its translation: CASSLGQESTDTQYF.

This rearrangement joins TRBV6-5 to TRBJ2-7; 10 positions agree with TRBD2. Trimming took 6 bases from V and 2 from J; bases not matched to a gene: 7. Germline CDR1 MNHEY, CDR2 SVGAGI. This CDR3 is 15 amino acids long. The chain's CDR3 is CASSRTSGPAYEQYF. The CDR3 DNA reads TGTGCCAGCAGCCGGACTAGCGGTCCTGCCTACGAGCAGTACTTC.

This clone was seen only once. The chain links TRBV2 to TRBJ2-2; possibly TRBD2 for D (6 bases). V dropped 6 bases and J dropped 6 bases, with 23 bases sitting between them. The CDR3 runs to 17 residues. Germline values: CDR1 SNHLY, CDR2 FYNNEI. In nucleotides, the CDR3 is TGTGCCAGCAGCCCAAAGGGGACTGGAGGGTGGGCCGGGGAGCTGTTTTTT. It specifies CASSPKGTGGWAGELFF.

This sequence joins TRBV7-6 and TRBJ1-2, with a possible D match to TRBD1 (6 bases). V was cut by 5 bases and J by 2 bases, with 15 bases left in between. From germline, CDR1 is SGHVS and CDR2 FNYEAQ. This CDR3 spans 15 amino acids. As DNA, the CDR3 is TGTGCCAGCAGCATCCTGACACAGGGAAACTATGGCTACACCTTC. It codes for CASSILTQGNYGYTF.

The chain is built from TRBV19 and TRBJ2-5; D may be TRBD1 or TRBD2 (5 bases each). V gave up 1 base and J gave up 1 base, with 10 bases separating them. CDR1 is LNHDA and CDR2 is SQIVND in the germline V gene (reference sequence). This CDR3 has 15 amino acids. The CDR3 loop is CASSIGDGTQETQYF. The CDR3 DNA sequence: TGTGCCAGTAGTATAGGGGACGGCACCCAAGAGACCCAGTACTTC.

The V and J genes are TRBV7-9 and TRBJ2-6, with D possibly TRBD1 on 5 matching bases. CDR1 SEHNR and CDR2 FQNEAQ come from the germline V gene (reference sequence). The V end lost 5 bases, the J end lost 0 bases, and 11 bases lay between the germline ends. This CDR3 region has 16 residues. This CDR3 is CASSPRQFSGANVLTF. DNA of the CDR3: TGTGCCAGCAGCCCGCGACAGTTCTCTGGGGCCAACGTCCTGACTTTC.

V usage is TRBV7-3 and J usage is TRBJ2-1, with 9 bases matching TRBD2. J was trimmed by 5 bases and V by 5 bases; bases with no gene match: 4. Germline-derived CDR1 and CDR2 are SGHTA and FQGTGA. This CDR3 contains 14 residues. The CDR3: CASSPGLANNEQFF. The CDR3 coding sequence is TGTGCCAGCAGCCCTGGACTAGCGAACAATGAGCAGTTCTTC.